The 24 T cell receptor beta chains given below trace back to one sample, sequenced in a study of blood T cell repertoires in COVID-19 (dated by TCRdb to the early 2020s). The library was built by means of the immunoSEQ multiplex PCR assay. TCRdb provides this immuneACCESS table in a form limited to in-frame rearrangements. Some clones are lacking; in checked studies, under half of them reflect an unresolved V gene, and why the rest are absent is not known. This sample has about 160,000 clones in its table, and approximately 86% of those were observed once. The ten largest clones capture about 4.1% of the sample. The sample was peripheral blood. Every receptor here comes from a woman aged 55-69 years with active or convalescent COVID-19.

This clone appeared a single time. Other DNA sequences of this sample code for an identical CDR3. The chain uses TRBV9 and TRBJ2-1, with 11 bases lining up with TRBD2. V was clipped by 4 bases and J by 6 bases; unmatched bases: 9. Germline V CDR1 and CDR2: SGDLS, YYNGEE. The CDR3 loop spans 16 amino acids. The chain's CDR3 is CASSPRGSGGANEQFF. The CDR3 DNA follows: TGTGCCAGCAGCCCCCGCGGTAGCGGGGGGGCCAATGAGCAGTTCTTC.

This chain uses TRBV7-9 with TRBJ1-4, with no clear D. CDR3 length: 16 amino acids. CDR1 is SEHNR, CDR2 FQNEAQ, per germline (reference sequence). V lost 5 bases, J lost 0 bases, and 13 bases lay in between. The CDR3: CASSRPPQSTNEKLFF. CDR3 nucleotide sequence: TGTGCCAGCAGCCGTCCCCCACAGTCAACTAATGAAAAACTGTTTTTT.

The chain joins TRBV5-6 to TRBJ1-2; a weak D match, TRBD1 (5 bases). The CDR3 has 16 amino acids. V was cut by 0 bases and J by 4 bases, with 16 bases left in between. The germline V gene encodes CDR1 SGHDT and CDR2 YYEEEE. CDR3 sequence (DNA): TGTGCCAGCAGCTTGGGCGGGGCAGGGACGGCCTATGGCTACACCTTC. Translated, it gives CASSLGGAGTAYGYTF.

CDR3 sequence reads: CASSTTDSGNTIYF. The DNA of the CDR3 is TGTGCCAGCAGCACGACGGACTCCGGAAACACCATATATTTT. The chain links TRBV9 to TRBJ1-3; D is unresolved. This CDR3 is 14 amino acids long. V was trimmed by 4 bases and J by 4 bases, leaving 12 bases between them. The germline V gene has CDR1 SGDLS and CDR2 YYNGEE.

V usage is TRBV19 and J usage is TRBJ1-1; tentatively, D is TRBD1 (6 bases). Germline CDR1 is LNHDA and CDR2 is SQIVND (reference sequence). The V and J ends lost 5 bases and 6 bases respectively, with 19 bases between them. This CDR3 is 15 amino acids long. The CDR3 region is CASSAAGVRYPEAFF. The DNA for the CDR3 is TGTGCCAGTAGTGCTGCAGGGGTACGGTATCCTGAAGCTTTCTTT.

This clone turned up a few times. The J gene is TRBJ1-3, the V gene TRBV5-1; no firm D call. Between the trimmed V and J ends, which lost 4 bases and 0 bases, there was a span of 14 bases. Germline CDR1 and CDR2: SGHRS and YFSETQ. The CDR3 runs 16 residues. The CDR3 nucleotides are TGCGCCAGCAGCCCGGAGGGCTCTTTCTCTGGAAACACCATATATTTT. Its translation is CASSPEGSFSGNTIYF.

The rearrangement uses TRBV19 and TRBJ1-6; D is ambiguous. CDR1 and CDR2 (germline): LNHDA, SQIVND (reference sequence). V lost 3 bases and J lost 5, with 14 bases in between. CDR3 length: 16 amino acids. CDR3 in amino acids: CASSMKITFDNSPLHF. Written as DNA, the CDR3 is TGTGCCAGTAGTATGAAAATCACTTTTGATAATTCACCCCTCCACTTT.

V usage is TRBV4-3 and J usage is TRBJ1-2, with D unclear. Germline CDR1 and CDR2: LGHNA and YSLEER. The V and J ends lost 0 bases and 8 bases respectively, with 13 bases between them. The CDR3 covers 14 residues. The chain's CDR3 is CASSQEIRFGGYTF. In DNA form, the CDR3 reads TGCGCCAGCAGCCAAGAAATAAGGTTCGGGGGCTACACCTTC.

This CDR3 is CASSLGGRHSQETQYF. The CDR3 nucleotides read TGTGCCAGCAGCTTGGGGGGCAGACATAGCCAAGAGACCCAGTACTTC. This chain links TRBV5-5 with TRBJ2-5, with D possibly matching TRBD1 (5 bases). V was shortened by 0 bases and J by 1 base, with 13 bases between the two germline ends. CDR3 length: 16 residues. Germline CDR1 and CDR2: SGHKS and YYEKEE (reference sequence).

The rearrangement uses TRBV5-1 and TRBJ1-2; D gene ambiguous. Looked up from germline, CDR1 is SGHRS and CDR2 is YFSETQ. The CDR3 covers 14 residues. V lost 4 bases to trimming and J lost 3 bases, with 13 bases between them. CDR3 sequence: CASSLSTADYGYTF. The DNA for the CDR3 is TGCGCCAGCAGCCTGTCCACCGCGGACTATGGCTACACCTTC.

The V gene is TRBV11-2, the J gene TRBJ1-2; 7 nucleotides agree with TRBD1. Germline assignment: CDR1 SGHAT and CDR2 FQNNGV. The CDR3 runs 15 residues. Losses at the gene ends were 3 bases for V and 8 bases for J; bases not matched to a gene: 12. The CDR3, as DNA: TGTGCCAGCAGCTTGGGGGGACAGCTCTCGGCAGGCTACACCTTC. Translation: CASSLGGQLSAGYTF. Using reference TRBV11-2 and TRBJ1-2 for the parts outside the CDR3, the full variable domain is EAGVAQSPRYKIIEKRQSVAFWCNPISGHATLYWYQQILGQGPKLLIQFQNNGVVDDSQLPKDRFSAERLKGVDSTLKIQPAKLEDSAVYLCASSLGGQLSAGYTFGSGTRLTVV.

This chain links TRBV4-3 with TRBJ2-6; TRBD1 matches at 12 bases. The CDR3 consists of 18 residues. V dropped 2 bases and J dropped 2; count of bases not matched to a gene: 4. Germline lookup yields CDR1 LGHNA and CDR2 YSLEER. CDR3 sequence (DNA): TGCGCCAGCAGCCAATCGGGACAGGGGGCGACTGGGGCCAACGTCCTGACTTTC. Translated, it gives CASSQSGQGATGANVLTF.

This chain uses TRBV4-3 with TRBJ1-6, with a possible D match to TRBD1 (6 bases). The length of the CDR3 is 15 residues. Germline V gene data show CDR1 as LGHNA and CDR2 as YSLEER. The V end lost 1 base, the J end lost 6 bases, and 10 bases lay between the germline ends. The DNA of the CDR3 is TGCGCCAGCAGCCAAGCGCAGGGGTTTAATTCACCCCTCCACTTT. Translating gives CASSQAQGFNSPLHF.

The chain recombines TRBV10-1 with TRBJ1-2; 8 bases agree with TRBD1. Germline CDR1 WNHNN, CDR2 SYGVQD (reference sequence). The CDR3 extends over 13 amino acids. J lost 7 bases, V lost 9 bases, and 10 bases had no gene match. CDR3 region: CASLFRGLVGYTF. For the CDR3, the DNA is TGCGCCAGTCTTTTCAGGGGGCTAGTTGGCTACACCTTC.

The V gene is TRBV30, the J gene TRBJ1-2; D is unresolved. Germline V gives CDR1 GTSNPN, CDR2 SVGIG (reference sequence). V lost 8 bases and J lost 2, with 9 bases in between. CDR3 length equals 11 residues. The CDR3 protein is CARMGNYGYTF. The CDR3 nucleotides read TGTGCCCGTATGGGCAACTATGGCTACACCTTC.

The chain couples TRBV5-1 to TRBJ2-5; 9 bases match TRBD1. CDR1 and CDR2 from the germline V gene are SGHRS and YFSETQ. The ends lost 3 bases at V and 6 bases at J; junction bases unmatched: 6. This CDR3 contains 14 residues. The CDR3 DNA reads as TGCGCCAGCAGCTCGGGACAGGGTGTACAGACCCAGTACTTC. This codes for CASSSGQGVQTQYF.

This clone was observed a few times. V usage is TRBV4-1 and J usage is TRBJ1-5; a weak D match, TRBD1 (5 bases). This CDR3 contains 15 residues. Germline CDR1 and CDR2: MGHRA and YSYEKL. The V and J ends lost 1 base and 0 bases respectively, with 7 bases between them. The CDR3 is CASSQVRDSNQPQHF. As DNA, the CDR3 is TGCGCCAGCAGCCAAGTCAGGGATAGCAATCAGCCCCAGCATTTT.

The rearrangement uses TRBV7-8 and TRBJ1-4, with D tentatively TRBD1 (6 bases). The length of the CDR3 is 15 residues. V lost 1 base to trimming and J lost 7 bases, with 13 bases between them. Germline V CDR1 and CDR2: SGHVS, FQNEAQ. This CDR3 reads CASSLGVGGSEKLFF. Here the CDR3 DNA reads TGTGCCAGCAGCTTAGGGGTAGGGGGTAGTGAAAAACTGTTTTTT.

The chain employs TRBV3-1 (or the pseudogene TRBV3-2) and TRBJ1-2, with unresolved D. There are 14 residues in the CDR3. V lost 2 bases and J 4 bases, leaving 11 bases between the germline ends. CDR1 and CDR2 from the germline V gene are LGHDT and YNNKEL (reference sequence). In DNA, the CDR3 is TGTGCCAGCAGCCAACAGACTTCTAGCTATGGCTACACCTTC. Its protein product is CASSQQTSSYGYTF.

This chain joins TRBV5-4 and TRBJ1-1; 9 nucleotides match TRBD1. Germline CDR1 is SGHNT and CDR2 is YYREEE (reference sequence). The trim removed 3 bases at V and 5 bases at J, leaving 8 bases unmatched. The CDR3 length is 15 residues. The chain's CDR3 is CASSSGQGRRTEAFF. As DNA, the CDR3 is TGTGCCAGCAGCTCGGGACAGGGAAGAAGGACTGAAGCTTTCTTT.

The chain links TRBV11-2 to TRBJ2-5; D is possibly TRBD2 (6 bases). The CDR3 covers 13 residues. Germline lookup yields CDR1 SGHAT and CDR2 FQNNGV. Deletions cut 2 bases from V and 5 bases from J, with 9 bases between. The CDR3 protein is CASSLFSGETQYF. CDR3 coding DNA: TGTGCCAGCAGCTTATTCAGCGGGGAGACCCAGTACTTC.

The chain couples TRBV11-2 to TRBJ1-5; possible D gene TRBD1, 5 bases. There are 13 residues in the CDR3. Trimming removed 3 bases from V and 7 bases from J, with 10 bases in between. Germline loops: CDR1 SGHAT, CDR2 FQNNGV. The CDR3 nucleotides read TGTGCCAGCAGCTTTTCAGGGAACCAGCCCCAGCATTTT. It codes for CASSFSGNQPQHF. Filled out from reference TRBV11-2 and TRBJ1-5, the complete variable domain reads EAGVAQSPRYKIIEKRQSVAFWCNPISGHATLYWYQQILGQGPKLLIQFQNNGVVDDSQLPKDRFSAERLKGVDSTLKIQPAKLEDSAVYLCASSFSGNQPQHFGDGTRLSIL.

This clone occurred once. V is TRBV19 and J is TRBJ1-5; 7 nucleotides agree with TRBD1. The V segment lost 3 bases and the J segment 2 bases; nucleotides outside the gene matches: 4. The CDR3 is 15 residues long. Looked up from germline, CDR1 is LNHDA and CDR2 is SQIVND (reference sequence). CDR3 protein: CASSIKGQGNQPQHF. The CDR3 DNA follows: TGTGCCAGTAGTATTAAAGGACAGGGCAATCAGCCCCAGCATTTT.

J is TRBJ2-3 and V is TRBV2; weak D call: TRBD1 (5 bases). V was shortened by 3 bases and J by 0 bases, with 13 bases between the two germline ends. The CDR3 is made up of 16 amino acids. Germline CDR1 is SNHLY and CDR2 is FYNNEI. The CDR3 sequence is CASSEGQTESTDTQYF. Here the CDR3 DNA reads TGTGCCAGCAGTGAGGGGCAAACAGAAAGCACAGATACGCAGTATTTT.